This is a list of T cell receptor beta chains from one sample in a study of regulatory T cells in long-lasting Graves disease. Via MiXCR, TCRdb re-called the multiplex PCR reads, giving one row per CDR3 protein. This table has about 420,000 distinct CDR3 sequences, over 15% appearing once. This sample also appeared in a second study, on T cells in Graves' hyperthyroidism and ophthalmopathy.

The sample here was peripheral blood mononuclear cells (PBMCs), taken at new diagnosis, from a patient treated with antithyroid drugs. Receptors were obtained from a woman aged 18-29 years with Graves disease. The CDR3 runs from the conserved cysteine through the conserved F or W. Fields, in order: D gene, V gene, J gene, clone size, CDR3 protein, CDR3 DNA. The D gene is left open where the match is weak. Where a row states a size, it is once, few, many or the class of an expanded clone; other rows omit it.

TRBD1	TRBV12-3/TRBV12-4	TRBJ1-5	many	CASSLGTGGNQPQHF	TGTGCCAGCAGTTTAGGGACAGGGGGCAATCAGCCCCAGCATTTT
NA	TRBV5-1	TRBJ2-7	NA	CASSPEGPRSFEQYF	TGCGCCAGCAGCCCGGAGGGCCCCAGGTCCTTCGAGCAGTACTTC
NA	TRBV12-3/TRBV12-4	TRBJ2-3	many	CATVRQLGDTQYF	TGTGCCACTGTACGACAGTTGGGGGATACGCAGTATTTT
TRBD2	TRBV20-1	TRBJ2-5	many	CSVLAGVETQYF	TGCAGCGTTCTAGCGGGAGTGGAGACCCAGTACTTC
NA	TRBV29-1	TRBJ2-6	few	CSVGDSFSGANVLTF	TGCAGCGTTGGCGATAGTTTCTCTGGGGCCAACGTCCTGACTTTC
NA	TRBV12-3/TRBV12-4	TRBJ2-2	many	CASRPPDGYTGELFF	TGTGCCAGCCGACCCCCCGACGGTTACACCGGGGAGCTGTTTTTT
TRBD2	TRBV28	TRBJ2-5	many	CASITAPRGSGETQYF	TGTGCCAGCATAACCGCCCCCCGCGGGAGTGGGGAGACCCAGTACTTC
NA	TRBV27	TRBJ2-1	many	CASRPISAYNEQFF	TGTGCCAGCCGCCCAATAAGCGCTTACAATGAGCAGTTCTTC
NA	TRBV28	TRBJ2-1	many	CASSSMEDEQFF	TGTGCCAGCAGTTCTATGGAGGATGAGCAGTTCTTC
NA	TRBV20-1	TRBJ1-1	NA	CSARPGVNTEAFF	TGCAGTGCTAGGCCAGGGGTAAACACTGAAGCTTTCTTT
NA	TRBV2	TRBJ2-6	few	CAGGVPLLAGANVLTF	TGTGCCGGGGGTGTCCCACTATTGGCCGGGGCCAACGTCCTGACTTTC
TRBD1	TRBV28	TRBJ1-1	many	CASSLEQGKNTEAFF	TGTGCCAGCAGTTTAGAACAGGGGAAAAACACTGAAGCTTTCTTT
NA	TRBV28	TRBJ2-7	many	CASSLSFNTGTTSYEQYF	TGTGCCAGCAGTTTAAGTTTCAATACCGGGACAACCAGCTACGAGCAGTACTTC
TRBD1	TRBV6-2/TRBV6-3	TRBJ2-3	NA	CASRGPGQATDTQYF	TGTGCCAGCAGGGGCCCGGGACAGGCCACAGATACGCAGTATTTT
TRBD2	TRBV6-1	TRBJ2-2	NA	CASSLTSGTRGGELFF	TGTGCCAGCAGCTTGACTAGCGGGACGCGGGGCGGGGAGCTGTTTTTT
TRBD2	TRBV20-1	TRBJ2-5	NA	CSARGTSGRETQYF	TGCAGTGCTAGAGGGACTAGCGGTCGAGAGACCCAGTACTTC
NA	TRBV13	TRBJ2-5	many	CASSLAGGSGQETQYF	TGTGCCAGCAGCTTAGCCGGGGGTAGCGGCCAAGAGACCCAGTACTTC
NA	TRBV24-1	TRBJ2-1	NA	CATSDPTGIGEQFF	TGTGCCACCAGTGACCCAACAGGGATTGGTGAGCAGTTCTTC
TRBD2	TRBV11-2	TRBJ2-5	many	CASSLMLAEETQYF	TGTGCCAGCAGCTTAATGCTAGCGGAAGAGACCCAGTACTTC
NA	TRBV29-1	TRBJ2-2	few	CSGVGTTGELFF	TGCAGCGGGGTGGGGACCACCGGGGAGCTGTTTTTT
TRBD1	TRBV15	TRBJ2-7	few	CATSRSGTGAYEQYF	TGTGCCACCAGCCGATCCGGGACAGGGGCCTACGAGCAGTACTTC
TRBD1	TRBV28	TRBJ2-3	many	CASSKIRQGTSTDTQYF	TGTGCCAGCAGCAAAATCCGACAGGGAACTAGCACAGATACGCAGTATTTT
TRBD2	TRBV12-3/TRBV12-4	TRBJ2-1	many	CASSSLAGGPGVVGEQFF	TGTGCCAGCAGTTCACTAGCGGGAGGGCCAGGAGTGGTGGGTGAGCAGTTCTTC
NA	TRBV7-9	TRBJ2-3	NA	CASSPLTSRTQYF	TGTGCCAGCAGCCCGTTGACTAGTCGTACGCAGTATTTT